This is a list of T cell receptor beta chains from one sample in a study of blood T cell repertoires in COVID-19. This table comes from immunoSEQ multiplex PCR, and its TCRdb copy is limited to in-frame clones, with some not included. The repertoire holds a few hundred thousand clones, roughly 87% seen once, with 2% to 3% in the top ten. Material for sequencing was peripheral blood. The receptor set was obtained from a man between 18 and 29 years old with active or convalescent COVID-19. The CDR3 runs from the conserved cysteine through the conserved F or W. D genes are given only for firm matches. Expanded clones get a size class; other rows say once, few or many, or leave the size out.

V: TRBV7-3
size: -
D: -
J: TRBJ2-7
DNA: TGTGCCAGCAGCCCCGGAAGCGCCTACGAGCAGTACTTC
CDR3: CASSPGSAYEQYF

V: TRBV11-2
size: -
D: -
J: TRBJ2-7
DNA: TGTGCCAGCAGCTTAGCCCCGGTGATCTACGAGCAGTACTTC
CDR3: CASSLAPVIYEQYF

V: TRBV21-1
size: -
D: -
J: TRBJ2-1
DNA: TGTGCCAGCAGCAAAGACAGTTCCCCCAATGAGCAGTTCTTC
CDR3: CASSKDSSPNEQFF

V: TRBV3-1/TRBV3-2
size: -
D: TRBD1
J: TRBJ2-3
DNA: TGTGCCAGCAGCCGCCCGGGACAGGGGACAGATACGCAGTATTTT
CDR3: CASSRPGQGTDTQYF

V: TRBV4-1
size: -
D: -
J: TRBJ2-3
DNA: TGCGCCAGCAGCCAAGAGGGTCGGGTCAACACAGATACGCAGTATTTT
CDR3: CASSQEGRVNTDTQYF

V: TRBV6-6
size: once
D: -
J: TRBJ1-2
DNA: TGTGCCAGCAGCGAGTTCTATGGCTACACCTTC
CDR3: CASSEFYGYTF

V: TRBV4-1
size: -
D: -
J: TRBJ2-7
DNA: TGCGCCAGCAGCCAAGTTCCCCCTGGGAGCGAGCAGTACTTC
CDR3: CASSQVPPGSEQYF

V: TRBV28
size: -
D: TRBD1
J: TRBJ1-1
DNA: TGTGCCAGCACCCTTGATCGACAGGGGGCGGCTTTCTTT
CDR3: CASTLDRQGAAFF

V: TRBV10-2
size: -
D: TRBD2
J: TRBJ2-1
DNA: TGCGCCAGCGCCCCGCGGGGGTACAATGAGCAGTTCTTC
CDR3: CASAPRGYNEQFF

V: TRBV5-4
size: -
D: -
J: TRBJ2-3
DNA: TGTGCCAGCAGCGCCGCTAGCGACACAGATACGCAGTATTTT
CDR3: CASSAASDTDTQYF

V: TRBV19
size: -
D: -
J: TRBJ1-1
DNA: TGTGCCAGTAAGGCAGGGTCGACCACTGAAGCTTTCTTT
CDR3: CASKAGSTTEAFF

V: TRBV29-1
size: -
D: TRBD1
J: TRBJ1-2
DNA: TGCAGCGTTGAAGGGGGGGACAGGGGTTATGGCTACACCTTC
CDR3: CSVEGGDRGYGYTF

V: TRBV4-1
size: once
D: TRBD2
J: TRBJ2-3
DNA: TGCGCCAGCAGCCAAGTGGAGCGGGGGAGCACAGATACGCAGTATTTT
CDR3: CASSQVERGSTDTQYF

V: TRBV7-3
size: -
D: -
J: TRBJ1-2
DNA: TGTGCCAGCAGCCCGCAGACAGGCGGATATGGCTACACCTTC
CDR3: CASSPQTGGYGYTF

V: TRBV18
size: -
D: TRBD1
J: TRBJ2-5
DNA: TGTGCCAGCTCACAAGGACAGGGAGAGACCCAGTACTTC
CDR3: CASSQGQGETQYF

V: TRBV5-6
size: -
D: TRBD1
J: TRBJ1-2
DNA: TGTGCCAGCAGCTCGCCGGGGACAGGGTATGGCTACACCTTC
CDR3: CASSSPGTGYGYTF

V: TRBV4-3
size: -
D: -
J: TRBJ2-7
DNA: TGCGCCAGCAGCCGGGGCGACAGCTACGAGCAGTACTTC
CDR3: CASSRGDSYEQYF

V: TRBV6-1
size: -
D: TRBD2
J: TRBJ2-7
DNA: TGTGCCAGTCTAGCGGGATTAACCTACGAGCAGTACTTC
CDR3: CASLAGLTYEQYF

V: TRBV5-1
size: -
D: TRBD1
J: TRBJ2-7
DNA: TGCGCCAGCAGCGAAGACAGGGGAGTCCCCTACGAGCAGTACTTC
CDR3: CASSEDRGVPYEQYF

V: TRBV28
size: -
D: TRBD2
J: TRBJ2-7
DNA: TGTGCCAGCACGGGGGGCTCCTACGAGCAGTACTTC
CDR3: CASTGGSYEQYF

V: TRBV5-1
size: -
D: -
J: TRBJ2-5
DNA: TGCGCCAGCAGACCAGGGGTTGAGACCCAGTACTTC
CDR3: CASRPGVETQYF

V: TRBV19
size: -
D: -
J: TRBJ1-1
DNA: TGTGCCAGTAGTATCTCGATCCGGGTCCTGGGCACTGAAGCTTTCTTT
CDR3: CASSISIRVLGTEAFF

V: TRBV10-3
size: few
D: -
J: TRBJ1-1
DNA: TGTGCCATCAGTGAGTCCCAGAGGCCGTTGGCTTTCTTT
CDR3: CAISESQRPLAFF

V: TRBV5-1
size: -
D: TRBD2
J: TRBJ2-3
DNA: TGCGCCAGCAGCTTGGAGATACTAGCGGTTAGCACAGATACGCAGTATTTT
CDR3: CASSLEILAVSTDTQYF

V: TRBV28
size: -
D: -
J: TRBJ1-1
DNA: TGTGCCAGCAGTCCCAGAGTGGGCAGCATGAACACTGAAGCTTTCTTT
CDR3: CASSPRVGSMNTEAFF

V: TRBV5-1
size: -
D: TRBD1
J: TRBJ1-4
DNA: TGCGCCAGCAGCTTGGAGTTGACAGGGAGAAGAGAAAAACTGTTTTTT
CDR3: CASSLELTGRREKLFF

V: TRBV5-4
size: -
D: -
J: TRBJ2-7
DNA: TGTGCCAGCAGCACCGGGGGGGGGACAGGGCAAGACTTC
CDR3: CASSTGGGTGQDF

V: TRBV5-8
size: -
D: TRBD2
J: TRBJ2-7
DNA: TGTGCCAGCAGCTTGCCCGGACTAGTTGCCTACGAGCAGTACTTC
CDR3: CASSLPGLVAYEQYF

V: TRBV5-6
size: few
D: TRBD1
J: TRBJ1-2
DNA: TGTGCCAGCAGCTTCTGGGACAGGCGAAAAGGCTACACCTTC
CDR3: CASSFWDRRKGYTF

V: TRBV28
size: -
D: -
J: TRBJ1-1
DNA: TGTGCCAGCATCCTGGCCGTGAACACTGAAGCTTTCTTT
CDR3: CASILAVNTEAFF

V: TRBV5-6
size: -
D: TRBD2
J: TRBJ2-1
DNA: TGTGCCAGCAGCTTGGTTGGCGGGAGCTCCCACAATGAGCAGTTCTTC
CDR3: CASSLVGGSSHNEQFF

V: TRBV5-5
size: -
D: TRBD1
J: TRBJ1-1
DNA: TGTGCCAGCAACACCCCGGTGGGCAGGGGGCCCACTGAAGCTTTCTTT
CDR3: CASNTPVGRGPTEAFF

V: TRBV6-2/TRBV6-3
size: -
D: TRBD2
J: TRBJ2-3
DNA: TGTGCCAGCAGTTACTCGCCGACTAGCGGGGATGGGACAGATACGCAGTATTTT
CDR3: CASSYSPTSGDGTDTQYF

V: TRBV5-1
size: -
D: TRBD2
J: TRBJ2-7
DNA: TGCGCCAGCAGATCCGGGGGGTCCTACGAGCAGTACTTC
CDR3: CASRSGGSYEQYF

V: TRBV7-9
size: -
D: TRBD2
J: TRBJ2-7
DNA: TGTGCCAGCAGCTTATATGCGGGGGTCAACGAGCAGTACTTC
CDR3: CASSLYAGVNEQYF

V: TRBV4-2
size: once
D: -
J: TRBJ2-1
DNA: TGTGCCAGCAGCCAACTGGGCGGGCTTTACAATGAGCAGTTCTTC
CDR3: CASSQLGGLYNEQFF

V: TRBV5-1
size: -
D: -
J: TRBJ2-7
DNA: TGCGCCAGCAGCAATACCTACGAGCAGTACTTC
CDR3: CASSNTYEQYF

V: TRBV7-9
size: -
D: -
J: TRBJ1-5
DNA: TGTGCCAGCAGCTTAGTTGGTTATGGACAGTTGGATCAGCCCCAGCATTTT
CDR3: CASSLVGYGQLDQPQHF

V: TRBV5-1
size: -
D: -
J: TRBJ2-3
DNA: TGCGCCAGCAGCTTGGCTATCCGAGATACGCAGTATTTT
CDR3: CASSLAIRDTQYF

V: TRBV5-1
size: -
D: -
J: TRBJ1-3
DNA: TGCGCCAGCAGCCGTTCGGGACTTCGGGAACTAAGCTCTGGAAACACCATATATTTT
CDR3: CASSRSGLRELSSGNTIYF

V: TRBV6-5
size: once
D: -
J: TRBJ2-7
DNA: TGTGCCAGCAGTTCCTTGGGCCTACTCTACGAGCAGTACTTC
CDR3: CASSSLGLLYEQYF

V: TRBV6-5
size: -
D: -
J: TRBJ1-1
DNA: TGTGCCAGCAGTTACCTGGCACATACTGAAGCTTTCTTT
CDR3: CASSYLAHTEAFF